This TCR beta chain was observed in a study of T cell responses to AZD1222 COVID-19 vaccine. TCRdb's table, derived via immunoSEQ multiplex PCR, lists solely in-frame clones and lacks some. The sample lists about 190,000 clones, 80% to 95% occurring once. The CDR3 is 14 amino acids. V was clipped by 2 bases and J by 10 bases; unmatched bases: 4. Germline-derived CDR1 and CDR2 are MNHEY and SVGEGT. The sequence was obtained from an adult in good health. V and J are TRBV6-2 or TRBV6-3 and TRBJ2-1, with 11 bases that match TRBD1. Sequencing was performed on peripheral blood, taken on day 0 of AZD1222 vaccination. CDR3 amino acids: CASSYGTGGLEQFF. CDR3 in DNA: TGTGCCAGCAGTTACGGGACAGGGGGTTTAGAGCAGTTCTTC.